Following are 28 T cell receptor beta chains from one sample sequenced in a study of T-cell reconstitution after alpha-beta-depleted transplantation in children. The TCRbeta library incorporated unique molecular identifiers. One entry per CDR3 protein results from TCRdb running MiXCR on the PCR reads. The data contain fewer than 1 million distinct CDR3 sequences, roughly 15% of them seen just once; the ten biggest clones take up roughly 4.8%. The sample was PBMCs, mostly from graft donor cells, taken 360 days after TCRalphabeta/CD19-depleted stem cell transplant. The origin of the receptors is a male patient younger than 18 who had a stem cell transplant for acute lymphoblastic leukemia, so the T cells may come from the graft donor.

This chain connects TRBV5-1 to TRBJ2-1; TRBD2 might be the D (6 bases). CDR1 is SGHRS, CDR2 YFSETQ, per germline. V shed 1 base and J shed 8 bases, with 10 bases lying between them. The CDR3 is 13 residues long. CDR3 in amino acids: CASSLWTKDEQFF. The CDR3, as DNA: TGCGCCAGCAGCTTGTGGACTAAAGATGAGCAGTTCTTC.

This clonotype has only a few counts. V gene TRBV12-3 or TRBV12-4 combines with J gene TRBJ1-2; D is possibly TRBD1 (5 bases). Trimming took 4 bases from V and 7 from J, leaving 10 bases between them. The CDR3 spans 12 residues. The CDR3 DNA reads as TGTGCCAGCAGTTCCAGGGCGGGTGGCTACACCTTC. Encoded protein: CASSSRAGGYTF.

The chain is built from TRBV7-3 and TRBJ2-2; 7 bases align to TRBD1. Germline trimming cut 3 bases from V and 1 base from J; bases unmatched to any gene: 2. The length of the CDR3 is 15 residues. Germline V gene lookup returns CDR1 SGHTA and CDR2 FQGTGA. CDR3 coding DNA: TGTGCCAGCAGCTTGACAGGGAGGAACACCGGGGAGCTGTTTTTT. It yields the protein CASSLTGRNTGELFF.

This clonotype was observed a few times. The chain links TRBV18 to TRBJ2-7; maybe TRBD2 (5 bases). CDR1 is KGHSH, CDR2 LQKENI, per germline. Trimming removed 3 bases at V and 2 bases at J, with 17 bases between. CDR3 size: 16 residues. CDR3 amino acids: CASSPSSLTAAYEQYF. The CDR3 nucleotides read TGTGCCAGCTCACCGTCGAGTCTCACAGCGGCCTACGAGCAGTACTTC.

This clonotype came up a few times. This chain uses TRBV19 with TRBJ2-2, with no clear D. This CDR3 region has 14 residues. CDR1 and CDR2 (germline): LNHDA, SQIVND (reference sequence). The germline V and J ends were trimmed by 4 bases and 1 base, with 7 bases remaining between them. CDR3 sequence reads: CASSTQRNTGELFF. CDR3 nucleotides: TGTGCCAGTAGTACGCAGAGGAACACCGGGGAGCTGTTTTTT. The full variable domain, rest sourced from reference TRBV19 and TRBJ2-2, is DGGITQSPKYLFRKEGQNVTLSCEQNLNHDAMYWYRQDPGQGLRLIYYSQIVNDFQKGDIAEGYSVSREKKESFPLTVTSAQKNPTAFYLCASSTQRNTGELFFGEGSRLTVL.

This clonotype was seen more than once but under ten times. The rearrangement links TRBV29-1 to TRBJ2-3, with 9 bases that match TRBD2. CDR1 and CDR2 from the germline V gene are SQVTM and ANQGSEA. The CDR3 is 15 amino acids. Trimming cost V 6 bases and J 0 bases; bases outside gene matches: 7. CDR3 region: CSVGQTSGSTDTQYF. CDR3 nucleotides: TGCAGCGTGGGGCAGACTAGCGGAAGCACAGATACGCAGTATTTT.

The genes are TRBV20-1 and TRBJ2-7; TRBD2 is a possible D gene (5 bases). Deletions cut 2 bases from V and 3 bases from J, with 14 bases between. This CDR3 is built from 14 residues. The V gene's germline CDR1 is DFQATT and CDR2 SNEGSKA (reference sequence). The chain's CDR3 is CSARISGGGYEQYF. CDR3 bases: TGCAGTGCTAGAATATCAGGAGGCGGCTACGAGCAGTACTTC.

The V call is TRBV10-2, the J call TRBJ2-7; perhaps TRBD2 as D (6 bases). The CDR3 is 14 residues long. Between the trimmed V and J ends, which lost 3 bases and 3 bases, there was a span of 12 bases. Germline V gene lookup returns CDR1 WSHSY and CDR2 SAAADI. The CDR3, as DNA: TGCGCCAGCAGTGACTGGGACTTCTACTACGAGCAGTACTTC. Its translation: CASSDWDFYYEQYF.

The V gene is TRBV3-1, the J gene TRBJ1-2; no reliable D call. Germline CDR1 is LGHDT and CDR2 is YNNKEL (reference sequence). V gave up 0 bases and J gave up 4 bases, with 12 bases separating them. This CDR3 is 15 amino acids long. CDR3 in amino acids: CASSQDRHLFYGYTF. In nucleotides, the CDR3 is TGTGCCAGCAGCCAAGATCGACACCTTTTCTATGGCTACACCTTC.

This clonotype was observed a handful of times. The chain combines TRBV5-1 with TRBJ2-1; 8 positions agree with TRBD2. The CDR3 is made up of 16 amino acids. V shed 2 bases, J shed 7 bases, and the junction held 11 bases outside the gene matches. The germline gives CDR1 SGHRS, CDR2 YFSETQ. The CDR3 nucleotides are TGCGCCAGCAGCTTTGCCCCAGCGGGAGTACTAAATGAGCAGTTCTTC. This gives the protein CASSFAPAGVLNEQFF.

This clonotype was detected a few times. The CDR3 loop reads CASSLWGTSGGSYNEQFF. CDR3 coding DNA: TGCGCCAGCAGCTTGTGGGGGACTAGCGGGGGCTCCTACAATGAGCAGTTCTTC. This chain links TRBV5-1 with TRBJ2-1; 14 bases are a match to TRBD2. Germline V gene sequence: CDR1 SGHRS, CDR2 YFSETQ. V trimming: 1 base; J trimming: 0 bases; junction bases outside the gene matches: 3. CDR3 length: 18 residues.

The rearrangement uses TRBV29-1 and TRBJ2-7; D is possibly TRBD1 or TRBD2 (5 bases each). Germline V lookup: CDR1 SQVTM, CDR2 ANQGSEA. There are 13 residues in the CDR3. The V end was cut by 3 bases, the J end by 0 bases, with 9 bases between. The CDR3 spells CSVDPGSSYEQYF. In DNA, the CDR3 is TGCAGCGTTGACCCAGGGAGCTCCTACGAGCAGTACTTC.

The V call is TRBV6-2 or TRBV6-3, the J call TRBJ2-5, with D tentatively TRBD1 (6 bases). Germline CDR1 reads MNHEY; CDR2 reads SVGEGT. The CDR3 extends over 12 amino acids. V was clipped by 6 bases and J by 8 bases, with 13 bases between them. CDR3: CASSYRASTQYF. Written as DNA, the CDR3 is TGTGCCAGCAGCTACAGGGCAAGCACCCAGTACTTC.

This clonotype was detected ten times or more. The V call is TRBV28, the J call TRBJ2-1; the D is unclear. The CDR3 has 11 amino acids. Trimming cost V 4 bases and J 6 bases, with 4 bases left between them. Germline CDR1 reads MDHEN; CDR2 reads SYDVKM. The CDR3 region has the DNA TGTGCCAGCAGTTCTTTCAATGAGCAGTTCTTC. Translating gives CASSSFNEQFF. Using reference TRBV28 and TRBJ2-1 for the parts outside the CDR3, the full variable domain is DVKVTQSSRYLVKRTGEKVFLECVQDMDHENMFWYRQDPGLGLRLIYFSYDVKMKEKGDIPEGYSVSREKKERFSLILESASTNQTSMYLCASSSFNEQFFGPGTRLTVL.

The chain uses TRBV11-2 and TRBJ2-7, with 9 bases lining up with TRBD2. The CDR3 spans 18 residues. Losses at the gene ends were 3 bases for V and 5 bases for J; bases not matched to a gene: 17. CDR1 is SGHAT and CDR2 is FQNNGV in the germline V gene. The CDR3 sequence is CASSLEAIAGASVNEQYF. Written as DNA, the CDR3 is TGTGCCAGCAGCTTGGAGGCTATAGCGGGAGCGTCAGTCAACGAGCAGTACTTC.

The rearrangement uses TRBV11-2 and TRBJ2-1, with 8 bases lining up with TRBD1. Germline assignment: CDR1 SGHAT and CDR2 FQNNGV. Germline trimming cut 5 bases from V and 1 base from J; bases unmatched to any gene: 13. This CDR3 is 18 amino acids long. The CDR3 spells CASSPSSYRGSSYNEQFF. The DNA for the CDR3 is TGTGCCAGCAGCCCGTCTTCCTACAGGGGGTCATCCTACAATGAGCAGTTCTTC.

This chain connects TRBV5-5 to TRBJ1-1; D uncertain. Per germline, CDR1 SGHKS and CDR2 YYEKEE (reference sequence). This CDR3 contains 15 residues. The germline V and J ends were trimmed by 0 bases and 5 bases, with 14 bases remaining between them. The CDR3: CASSLGNALRTEAFF. The CDR3 bases are TGTGCCAGCAGCTTGGGTAATGCTCTGCGGACTGAAGCTTTCTTT.

Many counts were recorded for this clonotype. The V call is TRBV18, the J call TRBJ2-3; D call uncertain. Germline-derived CDR1 and CDR2 are KGHSH and LQKENI. Trimming took 6 bases from V and 2 from J, leaving 9 bases between them. The CDR3 is 13 amino acids. DNA of the CDR3: TGTGCCAGCTCCCCTTCCTACACAGATACGCAGTATTTT. Translating it yields CASSPSYTDTQYF. Full variable domain (rest looked up from reference TRBV18 and TRBJ2-3): NAGVMQNPRHLVRRRGQEARLRCSPMKGHSHVYWYRQLPEEGLKFMVYLQKENIIDESGMPKERFSAEFPKEGPSILRIQQVVRGDSAAYFCASSPSYTDTQYFGPGTRLTVL.

This clonotype was detected many times. This chain uses TRBV27 with TRBJ2-7; 9 bases line up with TRBD1. J lost 1 base, V lost 4 bases, and 5 bases had no gene match. Germline CDR1 is MNHEY and CDR2 is SMNVEV (reference sequence). The CDR3 runs to 15 residues. The CDR3 coding sequence is TGTGCCAGCAGTTGGGGGACAGGGAGTTCCTACGAGCAGTACTTC. It yields the protein CASSWGTGSSYEQYF.

This clonotype was seen ten or more times. This chain connects TRBV2 to TRBJ2-3, with 7 bases lining up with TRBD1. V shed 5 bases and J 8 bases; nucleotides not matched to a gene: 7. This CDR3 spans 13 amino acids. In germline, CDR1 is SNHLY, CDR2 FYNNEI. The CDR3 DNA is TGTGCCAGCAGTCAAGACAGGGTCGCTACGCAGTATTTT. Translated, it gives CASSQDRVATQYF.

This clonotype was seen repeatedly, ten times or more. This rearrangement joins TRBV7-9 to TRBJ2-7; 10 bases agree with TRBD1. V lost 1 base, J lost 4 bases, and 4 bases stayed unmatched. CDR3 length: 15 residues. The germline CDR1 and CDR2 sequences are SEHNR and FQNEAQ (reference sequence). The CDR3 nucleotides are TGTGCCAGCAGCTTAGGTAGGGGACAGGGGTACGAGCAGTACTTC. This sequence encodes CASSLGRGQGYEQYF.

The V gene is TRBV18, the J gene TRBJ2-1; D perhaps matches TRBD2 (6 bases). With 8 bases removed from V and 6 bases from J, the gap between germline ends came to 17 bases. The CDR3 sequence is 14 residues long. CDR1 and CDR2 (germline): KGHSH, LQKENI. CDR3 DNA: TGTGCCAGCGCATTAGCGGAGGCCCTCAATGAGCAGTTCTTC. This encodes CASALAEALNEQFF.

This clonotype was recorded many times. This rearrangement joins TRBV15 to TRBJ2-7; tentative D call: TRBD1 (6 bases). The germline V gene encodes CDR1 LNHNV and CDR2 YYDKDF (reference sequence). V shed 0 bases and J shed 6 bases, with 12 bases lying between them. This CDR3 region has 14 residues. The CDR3 loop is CATSRDRTGPEQYF. The DNA for the CDR3 is TGTGCCACCAGCAGAGATAGAACAGGGCCCGAGCAGTACTTC. Combining the CDR3 with reference TRBV15 and TRBJ2-7 gives the whole variable domain DAMVIQNPRYQVTQFGKPVTLSCSQTLNHNVMYWYQQKSSQAPKLLFHYYDKDFNNEADTPDNFQSRRPNTSFCFLDIRSPGLGDTAMYLCATSRDRTGPEQYFGPGTRLTVT.

This clonotype occurred many times. The chain couples TRBV5-1 to TRBJ2-1; D is possibly TRBD2 (6 bases). Looked up from germline, CDR1 is SGHRS and CDR2 is YFSETQ. This CDR3 is built from 17 residues. Trimming left V 0 bases short and J 10 bases short, with 23 bases between. The CDR3 loop is CASSLAPTRDGPREQFF. The CDR3 coding sequence is TGCGCCAGCAGCTTGGCCCCTACGCGGGACGGGCCACGGGAGCAGTTCTTC.

This clonotype was seen only a few times. This chain connects TRBV7-9 to TRBJ2-4; TRBD2 might be the D (6 bases). Germline values: CDR1 SEHNR, CDR2 FQNEAQ (reference sequence). This CDR3 has 14 amino acids. Trimming shortened V by 3 bases and J by 3 bases, and 9 bases separated the two germline ends. The CDR3 protein is CASSFGGDKNIQYF. CDR3 nucleotides: TGTGCCAGCAGCTTCGGGGGAGACAAAAACATTCAGTACTTC.

This clonotype has more than one count but fewer than ten. The chain has TRBV5-1 and TRBJ2-7; D is unclear. The CDR3 totals 17 residues. V lost 5 bases and J lost 0, with 21 bases in between. The V gene's germline CDR1 is SGHRS and CDR2 YFSETQ. The CDR3 sequence: CASRPTNLASSSYEQYF. The CDR3 DNA follows: TGCGCCAGCAGACCTACAAACTTAGCCTCGAGCTCCTACGAGCAGTACTTC.

The DNA for the CDR3 is TGCGCCAGCAGCTTGGCCCCCGTTAGTCTTTCTGAGAACATTCAGTACTTC. Protein: CASSLAPVSLSENIQYF. The V gene is TRBV5-1, the J gene TRBJ2-4; D gene ambiguous. CDR3 size: 17 residues. Per germline, CDR1 SGHRS and CDR2 YFSETQ. The germline V and J ends were trimmed by 0 bases and 7 bases, with 20 bases remaining between them.

The chain carries TRBV15 and TRBJ1-5; D remains unclear. The CDR3 runs to 15 residues. Germline CDR1 reads LNHNV; CDR2 reads YYDKDF (reference sequence). V lost 1 base to trimming and J lost 4 bases, with 11 bases between them. The CDR3, as DNA: TGTGCCACCAGCAGAGGTGAGGGTCCAAATCAGCCCCAGCATTTT. Its protein is CATSRGEGPNQPQHF. Full variable domain (missing parts from reference TRBV15 and TRBJ1-5): DAMVIQNPRYQVTQFGKPVTLSCSQTLNHNVMYWYQQKSSQAPKLLFHYYDKDFNNEADTPDNFQSRRPNTSFCFLDIRSPGLGDTAMYLCATSRGEGPNQPQHFGDGTRLSIL.